What follows are 8 T cell receptor beta chains derived from one specimen sequenced in a study of control samples from healthy donors and cancer patients. The table came from immunoSEQ multiplex PCR; TCRdb's copy has only in-frame clones and leaves some out. The sample shows almost 40,000 clones, 65% to 85% of them seen only once. The sample taken for sequencing was PBMCs. Every receptor here comes from a woman aged 60-75 years with lung cancer.

The J gene is TRBJ1-3, the V gene TRBV27; D call uncertain. CDR1 is MNHEY, CDR2 SMNVEV, per germline (reference sequence). CDR3 length equals 12 residues. The V end lost 8 bases, the J end lost 3 bases, and 8 bases lay between the germline ends. The CDR3: CASSEGGNTIYF. The DNA for the CDR3 is TGTGCCAGCTCAGAGGGTGGAAACACCATATATTTT.

This chain joins TRBV19 and TRBJ1-3; D is unresolved. V dropped 5 bases and J dropped 0 bases, with 14 bases sitting between them. Germline V gene data show CDR1 as LNHDA and CDR2 as SQIVND (reference sequence). The CDR3 runs 16 residues. Here the CDR3 reads CASSYGPRDSGNTIYF. CDR3 sequence (DNA): TGTGCCAGTAGTTACGGACCGCGAGACTCTGGAAACACCATATATTTT.

The J gene is TRBJ2-4, the V gene TRBV18; the D is unclear. There are 15 residues in the CDR3. V dropped 0 bases and J dropped 1 base, with 7 bases sitting between them. Germline V CDR1 and CDR2: KGHSH, LQKENI. The CDR3 spells CASSPPSVAKNIQYF. CDR3 sequence (DNA): TGTGCCAGCTCACCACCGTCGGTGGCCAAAAACATTCAGTACTTC.

This chain links TRBV28 with TRBJ1-2; unclear D gene. The germline gives CDR1 MDHEN, CDR2 SYDVKM. V lost 7 bases and J 0 bases, leaving 3 bases between the germline ends. The CDR3 is 11 amino acids. This CDR3 is CASTSNYGYTF. DNA for the CDR3: TGTGCCAGCACTTCTAACTATGGCTACACCTTC.

The rearrangement links TRBV18 to TRBJ1-3; D unclear. Trimming cost V 2 bases and J 0 bases, with 2 bases left between them. The CDR3 has 13 residues. CDR1 is KGHSH and CDR2 is LQKENI in the germline V gene. The CDR3 coding sequence is TGTGCCAGCTCACCAGTCTCTGGAAACACCATATATTTT. Encoded protein: CASSPVSGNTIYF.

The rearrangement links TRBV5-5 to TRBJ1-2; 8 nucleotides match TRBD1. The germline gives CDR1 SGHKS, CDR2 YYEKEE (reference sequence). The CDR3 spans 13 residues. The J segment lost 8 bases and the V segment lost 4 bases, leaving 7 bases of the junction unmatched. The CDR3 loop is CASSIDRGYGYTF. CDR3 nucleotide sequence: TGTGCCAGCAGCATAGACAGGGGCTACGGCTACACCTTC.

The chain combines TRBV6-6 with TRBJ1-2, with D maybe TRBD1 (5 bases). The CDR3 extends over 13 amino acids. Germline-derived CDR1 and CDR2 are MNHNY and SVGAGI (reference sequence). The germline V and J ends were trimmed by 0 bases and 10 bases, with 12 bases remaining between them. The CDR3 coding sequence is TGTGCCAGCAGTTACTCCCAGGGCAAGGACTACACCTTC. Translated, it gives CASSYSQGKDYTF.

V gene TRBV15 combines with J gene TRBJ2-1; D is possibly TRBD1 (5 bases). CDR1 and CDR2 (germline): LNHNV, YYDKDF (reference sequence). The CDR3 runs to 13 residues. The germline V and J ends were trimmed by 7 bases and 4 bases, with 11 bases remaining between them. The CDR3 protein is CATNHDRYNEQFF. DNA for the CDR3: TGTGCCACCAACCACGACAGATACAATGAGCAGTTCTTC.